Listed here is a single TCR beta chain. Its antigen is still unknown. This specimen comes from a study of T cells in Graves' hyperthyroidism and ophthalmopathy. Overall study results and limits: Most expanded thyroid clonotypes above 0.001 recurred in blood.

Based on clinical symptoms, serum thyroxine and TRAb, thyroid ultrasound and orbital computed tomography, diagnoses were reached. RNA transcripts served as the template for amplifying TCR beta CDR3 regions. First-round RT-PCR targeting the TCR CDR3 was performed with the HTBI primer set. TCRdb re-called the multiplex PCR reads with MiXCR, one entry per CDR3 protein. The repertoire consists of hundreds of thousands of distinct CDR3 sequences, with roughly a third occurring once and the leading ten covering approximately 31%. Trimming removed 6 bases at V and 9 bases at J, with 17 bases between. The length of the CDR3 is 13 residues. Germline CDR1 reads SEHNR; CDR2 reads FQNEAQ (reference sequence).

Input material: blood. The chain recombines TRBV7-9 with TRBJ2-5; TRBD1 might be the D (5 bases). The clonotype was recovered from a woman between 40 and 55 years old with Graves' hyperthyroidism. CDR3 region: CASSLSRVQPQYF. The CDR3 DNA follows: TGTGCCAGCAGTTTATCCAGGGTTCAGCCCCAGTACTTC.